The source of this T cell receptor (beta chain) is a study of blood T cell repertoires in COVID-19. This clone was recorded only once. Within the sample, other DNA sequences also encode this same CDR3. The table came from immunoSEQ multiplex PCR; TCRdb's copy has only in-frame clones and leaves some out. Of approximately 170,000 clones in the sample, about 86% were seen once. Per the germline V gene, CDR1 is SGHTA and CDR2 is FQGNSA. Germline trimming cut 1 base from V and 1 base from J; bases unmatched to any gene: 6. The CDR3 consists of 16 residues. This chain connects TRBV7-2 to TRBJ2-7; 8 bases are shared with TRBD1. Sequenced: peripheral blood. The origin of this receptor is a woman aged 80 or older with acute or convalescent COVID-19. In DNA, the CDR3 is TGTGCCAGCAGCTTAGTTTCAGGGGGCGCGTCCTACGAGCAGTACTTC. Amino acid sequence: CASSLVSGGASYEQYF.